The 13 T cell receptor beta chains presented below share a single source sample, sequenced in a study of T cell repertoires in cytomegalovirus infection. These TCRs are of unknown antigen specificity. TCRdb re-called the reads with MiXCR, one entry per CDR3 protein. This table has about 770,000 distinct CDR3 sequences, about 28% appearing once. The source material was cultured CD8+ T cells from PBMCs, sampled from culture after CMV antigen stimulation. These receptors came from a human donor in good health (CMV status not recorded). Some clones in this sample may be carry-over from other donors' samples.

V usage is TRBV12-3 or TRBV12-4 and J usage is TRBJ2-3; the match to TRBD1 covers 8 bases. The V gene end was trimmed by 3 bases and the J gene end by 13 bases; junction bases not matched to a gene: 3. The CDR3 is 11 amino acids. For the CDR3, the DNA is TGTGCCAGCAGTTTGGACAGGGCGAAGTATTTT. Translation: CASSLDRAKYF.

The CDR3 here is CASSFSPSPGELFF. CDR3 DNA: TGTGCCAGCAGTTTCTCACCTAGTCCCGGGGAGCTGTTTTTT. The chain uses TRBV6-6 and TRBJ2-2, with D unclear. Trimming left V 4 bases short and J 6 bases short, with 12 bases between. The CDR3 runs 14 residues. Germline CDR1 reads MNHNY; CDR2 reads SVGAGI (reference sequence).

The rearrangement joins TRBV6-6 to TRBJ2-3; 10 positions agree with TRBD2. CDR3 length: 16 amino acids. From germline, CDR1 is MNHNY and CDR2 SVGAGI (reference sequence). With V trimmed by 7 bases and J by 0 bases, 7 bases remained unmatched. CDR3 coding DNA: TGTGCCAGCACTGCTAGCGGGGGTTCTAGCACAGATACGCAGTATTTT. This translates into CASTASGGSSTDTQYF.

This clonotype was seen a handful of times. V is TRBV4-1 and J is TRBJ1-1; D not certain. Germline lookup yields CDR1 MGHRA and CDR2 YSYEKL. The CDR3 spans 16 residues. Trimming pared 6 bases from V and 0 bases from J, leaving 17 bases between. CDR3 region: CASSFIESSMNTEAFF. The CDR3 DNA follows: TGCGCCAGCAGTTTCATAGAATCTTCCATGAACACTGAAGCTTTCTTT.

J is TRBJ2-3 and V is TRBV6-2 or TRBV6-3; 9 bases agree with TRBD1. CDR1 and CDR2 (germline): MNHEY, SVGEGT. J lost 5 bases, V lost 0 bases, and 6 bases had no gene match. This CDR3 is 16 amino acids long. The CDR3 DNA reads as TGTGCCAGCAGTTACTCCCGGGACAGGGACAGAGATACGCAGTATTTT. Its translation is CASSYSRDRDRDTQYF.

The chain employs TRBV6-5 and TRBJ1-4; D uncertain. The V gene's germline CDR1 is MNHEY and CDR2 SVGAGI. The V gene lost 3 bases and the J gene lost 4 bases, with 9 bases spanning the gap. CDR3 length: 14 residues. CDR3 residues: CASSYGGFNEKLFF. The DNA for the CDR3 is TGTGCCAGCAGTTATGGTGGATTTAATGAAAAACTGTTTTTT.

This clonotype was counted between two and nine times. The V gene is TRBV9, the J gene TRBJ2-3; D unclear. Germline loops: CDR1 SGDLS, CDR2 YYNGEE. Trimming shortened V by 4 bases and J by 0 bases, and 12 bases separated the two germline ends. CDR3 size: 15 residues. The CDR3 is CASSPRPDSTDTQYF. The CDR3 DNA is TGTGCCAGCAGCCCGCGGCCAGATAGCACAGATACGCAGTATTTT. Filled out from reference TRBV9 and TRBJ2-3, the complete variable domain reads DSGVTQTPKHLITATGQRVTLRCSPRSGDLSVYWYQQSLDQGLQFLIQYYNGEERAKGNILERFSAQQFPDLHSELNLSSLELGDSALYFCASSPRPDSTDTQYFGPGTRLTVL.

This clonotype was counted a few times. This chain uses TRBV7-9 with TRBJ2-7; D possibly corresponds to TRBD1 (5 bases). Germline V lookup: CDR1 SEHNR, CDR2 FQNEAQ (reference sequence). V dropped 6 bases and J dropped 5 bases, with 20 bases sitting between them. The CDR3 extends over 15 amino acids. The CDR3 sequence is CASSLVAHRFHEQYV. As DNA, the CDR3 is TGTGCCAGCAGTCTAGTAGCACACAGGTTCCACGAGCAGTACGTC.

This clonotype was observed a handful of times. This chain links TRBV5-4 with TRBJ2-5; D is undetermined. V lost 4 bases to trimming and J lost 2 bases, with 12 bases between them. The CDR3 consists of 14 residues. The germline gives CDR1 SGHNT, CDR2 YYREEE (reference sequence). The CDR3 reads CASSRNGRQETQYF. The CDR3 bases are TGTGCCAGCAGCAGGAACGGGCGACAAGAGACCCAGTACTTC.

The CDR3 DNA reads as TGCGCCAGCAGCCTTCACCCAGAGGGGCACACTGAAGCTTTCTTT. Protein product: CASSLHPEGHTEAFF. V and J are TRBV4-3 and TRBJ1-1; D is perhaps TRBD1 (5 bases). V was pared by 4 bases and J by 3 bases, with 15 bases between. CDR1 is LGHNA, CDR2 YSLEER, per germline. This CDR3 contains 15 residues.

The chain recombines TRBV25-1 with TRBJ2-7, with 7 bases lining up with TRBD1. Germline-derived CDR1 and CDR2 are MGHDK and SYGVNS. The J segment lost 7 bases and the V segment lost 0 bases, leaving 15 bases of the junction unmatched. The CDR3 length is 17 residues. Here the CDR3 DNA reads TGTGCCAGCAGTGAATATTTTATGGACAGGATCGCTCAAGAGCAGTACTTC. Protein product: CASSEYFMDRIAQEQYF.

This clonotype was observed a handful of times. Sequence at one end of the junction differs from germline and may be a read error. The CDR3 sequence: CASSPQAGTSGGAYNEQFF. DNA for the CDR3: TGTGCCAGCAGCCCCCAAGCTGGGACTAGCGGGGGGGCCTACAATGAGCAGTTCTTC. This chain joins TRBV4-1 and TRBJ2-1, with TRBD2 matching 16 bases. CDR1 is MGHRA, CDR2 YSYEKL, per germline. The CDR3 is made up of 19 amino acids.

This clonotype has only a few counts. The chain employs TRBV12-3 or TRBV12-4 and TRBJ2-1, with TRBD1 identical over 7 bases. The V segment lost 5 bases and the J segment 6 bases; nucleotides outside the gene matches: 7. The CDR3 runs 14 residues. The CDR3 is CASSPTGYGNEQFF. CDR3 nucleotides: TGTGCCAGCAGTCCGACAGGGTACGGCAATGAGCAGTTCTTC.